The clone carrying this T cell receptor beta chain showed up just a few times. Its antigen remains unidentified. Purity above 95% was achieved in all sorted populations. The sample originates from a study of beta chain features in type 1 diabetes. V lost 4 bases to trimming and J lost 8 bases; unmatched junction nucleotides: 8. CDR3 length equals 16 residues. Germline values: CDR1 MGHRA, CDR2 YSYEKL. Study results and limitations: PCR might favor shorter templates, but any such skew would affect patients and controls equally. Shortening that was moderate but significant affected the TCRB CDR3s of Type 1 diabetes patients in all four CD4+ subsets.

Investigators reverse transcribed all isolated RNA, so they sequenced expressed TCRB transcripts. The protocol was immunoSEQ multiplex PCR, while the TCRdb copy is restricted to in-frame clones and leaves out a portion. Seen here are over 200,000 clones, roughly 11% observed once, and the top ten hold approximately 0.015%. Source material: naive CD4+ T cells from blood. This sequence was found in a man aged 25-45 years with type 1 diabetes. The rearrangement joins TRBV4-1 to TRBJ2-1; 13 bases line up with TRBD2. CDR3: CASSPSTSGGFHEQFF. The CDR3 nucleotides read TGCGCCAGCAGCCCTTCGACTAGCGGGGGGTTCCATGAGCAGTTCTTC.